This T cell receptor beta chain was captured by sequencing in a study of blood T cell repertoires in COVID-19. One Seattle source followed patients from active infection through their disease course. Sequencing was performed with immunoSEQ multiplex PCR; in TCRdb, only in-frame clones are kept and a portion is missing. The sample lists approximately 250,000 clones; approximately 89% were seen once. This CDR3 has 15 amino acids. J lost 6 bases, V lost 1 base, and 6 bases had no gene match. Germline V CDR1 and CDR2: GTSNPN, SVGIG (reference sequence). The chain uses TRBV30 and TRBJ1-5; TRBD1 aligns across 10 bases. The sample consisted of peripheral blood. The receptor's source is an older woman with COVID-19, enrolled during active disease. Here the CDR3 reads CAWSADRGLIQPQHF. Here the CDR3 DNA reads TGTGCCTGGAGTGCCGACAGGGGGCTAATTCAGCCCCAGCATTTT.